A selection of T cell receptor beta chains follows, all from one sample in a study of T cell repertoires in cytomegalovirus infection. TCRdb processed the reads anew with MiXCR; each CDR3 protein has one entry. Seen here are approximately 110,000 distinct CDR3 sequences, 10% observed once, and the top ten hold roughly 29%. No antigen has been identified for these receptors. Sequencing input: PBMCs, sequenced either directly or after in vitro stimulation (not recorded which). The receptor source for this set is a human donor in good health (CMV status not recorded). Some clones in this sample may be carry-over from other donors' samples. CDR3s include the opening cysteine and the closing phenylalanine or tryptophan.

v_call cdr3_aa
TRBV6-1 CASSRLAGASSEQYF
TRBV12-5 CASGFGTGLTTEAFF
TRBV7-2 CASSLELAGNPTDTQYF
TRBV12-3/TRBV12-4 CASISDRDYPPRGNEQFF
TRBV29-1 CSVDSPRLGTDTQYF
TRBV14 CASSSRDREDTEAFF
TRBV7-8 CASSLGLAGENEQFF
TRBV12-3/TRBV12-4 CASSPTSGSQETQYF
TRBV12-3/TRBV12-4 CASSGQGDTGELFF
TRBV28 CASSTIGQGSSSISAFF
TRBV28 CASTFESSMNTEAFF
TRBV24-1 CATSDPGQSAQNEQFF
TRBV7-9 CASSPLLYNEQFF